These T cell receptor beta chains were read from a single sample in a study of shared clonotypes between healthy human individuals. Produced via immunoSEQ multiplex PCR; TCRdb's table is partial and in-frame only. Of around 2,100,000 clones in the sample, less than 95% were seen once. The sequenced sample consisted of naive CD8+ T cells sorted from blood. These receptors all stem from a man younger than 35 in good health. Each CDR3 is given with its conserved first and last residue. The D gene is left open where the match is weak. Size is stated for part of the rows, as once, few or many counts, or as a class when the clone is expanded.

V gene,D gene,J gene,CDR3 length,clone size,CDR3 DNA,CDR3 protein
TRBV27,.,TRBJ2-1,13,.,TGTGCCACCATGTGGTGGGAGAAGGGTGAGCAGTTCTTC,CATMWWEKGEQFF
TRBV19,TRBD2,TRBJ2-7,17,.,TGTGCCAGTAGTCAGGCCCCAGGACTAGAGGGGCCTGGGGAGCAGTACTTC,CASSQAPGLEGPGEQYF
TRBV7-3,TRBD1,TRBJ2-3,15,.,TGTGCCAGCAGTAGTTACAGGGGCTCGATAGATACGCAGTATTTT,CASSSYRGSIDTQYF
TRBV30,TRBD1,TRBJ2-2,13,.,TGTGCCTGGTCAGGGGGAAACACCGGGGAGCTGTTTTTT,CAWSGGNTGELFF
TRBV9,.,TRBJ1-1,15,.,TGTGCCAGCAGCGCCGGGGATTATGGGGGCACTGAAGCTTTCTTT,CASSAGDYGGTEAFF
TRBV5-1,TRBD1,TRBJ2-7,15,.,TGCGCCAGCAGCTTGGAGCCACAGGGGGCCTACGAGCAGTACTTC,CASSLEPQGAYEQYF
TRBV9,TRBD2,TRBJ2-1,19,.,TGTGCCAGCAGCGTAAGAGTATGGGCTAGCGGGAACTCCTACAATGAGCAGTTCTTC,CASSVRVWASGNSYNEQFF
TRBV27,.,TRBJ2-2,15,.,TGTGCCAGCGGATACCCAGGGGAAATCGCCGGGGAGCTGTTTTTT,CASGYPGEIAGELFF
TRBV7-9,.,TRBJ2-7,15,.,TGTGCCAGCAGCCCCCACACAGTGGCGTTCGGGGAGCAGTACTTC,CASSPHTVAFGEQYF
TRBV27,.,TRBJ2-2,14,.,TGTGCCAGCAGTTTCGGGGCCAACACCGGGGAGCTGTTTTTT,CASSFGANTGELFF
TRBV5-6,.,TRBJ2-7,14,.,TGTGCCAGCAGCTTAAGGGACACCACCTACGAGCAGTACTTC,CASSLRDTTYEQYF
TRBV13,TRBD2,TRBJ2-2,18,.,TGTGCCAGCAGCTTAGGATGGACTAGCGGGGGGAACACCGGGGAGCTGTTTTTT,CASSLGWTSGGNTGELFF
TRBV7-9,.,TRBJ2-3,15,.,TGTGCCAGCAGCTTATCGGGTTTTTTCACAGATACGCAGTATTTT,CASSLSGFFTDTQYF
TRBV27,.,TRBJ2-7,15,.,TGTGCCAGCAGTCCCTCATGGGGGGAAGTACACGAGCAGTACTTC,CASSPSWGEVHEQYF
TRBV6-4,.,TRBJ1-4,14,.,TGTGCCAGCATCCCCGGGGCAACTAATGAAAAACTGTTTTTT,CASIPGATNEKLFF
TRBV5-1,.,TRBJ2-1,19,.,TGCGCCAGCAGACATTTACGGTGGTTTCTGGATAAGGGAGCCGATGAGCAGTTCTTC,CASRHLRWFLDKGADEQFF
TRBV29-1,TRBD2,TRBJ2-3,18,once,TGCAGCGTTGAAGATACTACACCACTAGCGGGTTACACAGATACGCAGTATTTT,CSVEDTTPLAGYTDTQYF
TRBV5-1,TRBD1,TRBJ1-2,14,.,TGCGCCAGCAGCGCTCCAGGGACAGGGAATGGCTACACCTTC,CASSAPGTGNGYTF
TRBV28,TRBD1,TRBJ2-2,14,.,TGTGCCAGCAACGGACAGGGAGACACCGGGGAGCTGTTTTTT,CASNGQGDTGELFF
TRBV6-4,.,TRBJ2-1,15,.,TGTGCCAGCAGTGACAGGCCAGTCCCCTACAATGAGCAGTTCTTC,CASSDRPVPYNEQFF
TRBV9,.,TRBJ2-2,18,.,TGTGCCAGCAGCGTCACCCACACCGGAAAAGAGAACACCGGGGAGCTGTTTTTT,CASSVTHTGKENTGELFF
TRBV7-9,TRBD1,TRBJ2-7,14,.,TGTGCCAGCAGCCCCGGGGACAGCTCCTACGAGCAGTACTTC,CASSPGDSSYEQYF
TRBV7-9,.,TRBJ2-7,13,.,TGTGCCAGCAGCTTAACGGGCTCCCACGAGCAGTACTTC,CASSLTGSHEQYF
TRBV6-5,.,TRBJ2-5,12,.,TGTGCCAGCAGTTACTCACAAGAGACCCAGTACTTC,CASSYSQETQYF
TRBV5-4,.,TRBJ1-1,14,once,TGTGCCAGCAGCAGCCTTTGGGCGGTCACTGAAGCTTTCTTT,CASSSLWAVTEAFF
TRBV9,.,TRBJ2-3,13,.,TGTGCCAGCAACGCGGGACAAACAGATACGCAGTATTTT,CASNAGQTDTQYF
TRBV5-6,.,TRBJ1-1,15,.,TGTGCCAGCAGCTTGTTGACAGAGATGAACACTGAAGCTTTCTTT,CASSLLTEMNTEAFF
TRBV13,.,TRBJ2-2,12,.,TGTGCCAGCAGCTTAGAGGACGGGGAGCTGTTTTTT,CASSLEDGELFF
TRBV4-1,.,TRBJ2-1,13,.,TGCGCCAGCAGCCTCGGGTGGGCCAATGAGCAGTTCTTC,CASSLGWANEQFF
TRBV9,.,TRBJ1-1,12,.,TGTGCCAGCAGACCCATGAACACTGAAGCTTTCTTT,CASRPMNTEAFF
TRBV6-6,.,TRBJ2-1,14,.,TGTGCCAGCAGTTACTTCTCTCTAGGAGATGAGCAGTTCTTC,CASSYFSLGDEQFF
TRBV28,.,TRBJ1-2,15,.,TGTGCCAGCAGTTTTAGGTACAGCATCCCGGATGGCTACACCTTC,CASSFRYSIPDGYTF
TRBV27,.,TRBJ2-7,14,.,TGTGCCAGCAGTTTAGGAACAGGAGCCTACGAGCAGTACTTC,CASSLGTGAYEQYF
TRBV13,.,TRBJ2-1,12,.,TGTGCCAGCAGCTTAGTAGGGAATGAGCAGTTCTTC,CASSLVGNEQFF
TRBV29-1,.,TRBJ2-7,14,.,TGCAGCGTTGAGGGGTCGGGGAGCTCCTACGAGCAGTACTTC,CSVEGSGSSYEQYF
TRBV2,.,TRBJ2-7,10,few,TGTGCCAGCGTCAGGAATGAGCAGTACTTC,CASVRNEQYF
TRBV7-2,.,TRBJ1-4,15,.,TGTGCCAGCAGCCCGGACAGTCCGAAAGATGAAAAACTGTTTTTT,CASSPDSPKDEKLFF
TRBV2,.,TRBJ1-1,14,.,TGTGCCAGCAGTGACCTATACAGGGACCGGGAAGCTTTCTTT,CASSDLYRDREAFF
TRBV5-1,TRBD2,TRBJ2-7,15,.,TGCGCCAGCAGCGTTAGGAGGGACTACTCCTACGAGCAGTACTTC,CASSVRRDYSYEQYF
TRBV6-6,TRBD1,TRBJ2-7,14,once,TGTGCCAGCAGCCTGACCGGGACAGGCTACGAGCAGTACTTC,CASSLTGTGYEQYF
TRBV4-1,TRBD2,TRBJ2-3,17,.,TGCGCCAGCAGCCGAGTCATAGCGGGAGTGAGGACAGATACGCAGTATTTT,CASSRVIAGVRTDTQYF
TRBV19,.,TRBJ2-4,16,.,TGTGCCAGTACGGTTCAGAGGGAGAAAGCCAAAAACATTCAGTACTTC,CASTVQREKAKNIQYF
TRBV7-2,.,TRBJ2-7,14,.,TGTGCCAGCAGCTTATCTCCAGTCCTCTACGAGCAGTACTTC,CASSLSPVLYEQYF